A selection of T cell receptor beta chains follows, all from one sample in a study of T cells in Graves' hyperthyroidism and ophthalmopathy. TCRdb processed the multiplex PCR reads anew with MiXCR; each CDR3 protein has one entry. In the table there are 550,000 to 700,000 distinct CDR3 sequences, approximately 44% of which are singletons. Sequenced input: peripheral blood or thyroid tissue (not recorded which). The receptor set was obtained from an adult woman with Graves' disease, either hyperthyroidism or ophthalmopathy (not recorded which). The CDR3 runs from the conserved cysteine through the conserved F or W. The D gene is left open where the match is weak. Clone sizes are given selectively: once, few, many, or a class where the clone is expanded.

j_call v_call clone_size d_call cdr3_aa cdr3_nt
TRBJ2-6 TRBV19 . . CASSIGGDTEAF TGTGCCAGTAGTATTGGTGGGGACACTGAAGCTTTC
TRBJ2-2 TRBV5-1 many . CASSSEVAGTGELFF TGCGCCAGCAGCTCCGAGGTGGCAGGGACCGGGGAGCTGTTTTTT
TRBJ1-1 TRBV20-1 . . CSDLDSWDTEAFF TGCAGTGACCTGGACAGCTGGGACACTGAAGCTTTCTTT
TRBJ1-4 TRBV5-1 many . CASSPRQAINEKLFF TGCGCCAGCAGCCCAAGACAGGCCATTAATGAAAAACTGTTTTTT
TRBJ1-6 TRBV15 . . CATSSLEQSPYNSPLHF TGTGCCACCAGCAGTCTCGAACAGAGCCCCTATAATTCACCCCTCCACTTT
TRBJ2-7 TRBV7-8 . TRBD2 CASREGGQYEQYF TGTGCCAGCAGGGAGGGAGGGCAATACGAGCAGTACTTC
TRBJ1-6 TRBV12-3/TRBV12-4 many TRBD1 CASQQGANSPLHF TGTGCCAGTCAACAGGGGGCGAATTCACCCCTCCACTTT
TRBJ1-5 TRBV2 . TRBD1 CASRGSRTGPYGGPRHF TGTGCCAGCAGAGGTTCGAGGACAGGGCCTTATGGGGGGCCCCGGCATTTT
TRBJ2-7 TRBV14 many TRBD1 CASSPFGQGTYEQYF TGTGCCAGCAGCCCATTTGGACAGGGGACCTACGAGCAGTACTTC
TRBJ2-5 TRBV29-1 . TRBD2 CSLEAGAIRETQYF TGCAGCTTAGAAGCGGGAGCTATTCGGGAGACCCAGTACTTC
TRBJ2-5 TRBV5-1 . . CASSSGSVQETQYF TGCGCCAGCAGCTCCGGTAGCGTCCAAGAGACCCAGTACTTC
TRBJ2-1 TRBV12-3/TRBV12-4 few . CASRRETEQFF TGTGCCAGCAGACGGGAAACGGAGCAGTTCTTC
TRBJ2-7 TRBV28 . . CASSLAVCEQYF TGTGCCAGCAGTTTGGCTGTCTGCGAGCAGTACTTC
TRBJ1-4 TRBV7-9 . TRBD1 CASSLGDSGEKLFF TGTGCCAGCAGCTTAGGGGACAGCGGTGAAAAACTGTTTTTT
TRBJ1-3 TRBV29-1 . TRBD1 CSVVTGDSGNTIYF TGCAGCGTTGTGACAGGGGACTCTGGAAACACCATATATTTT
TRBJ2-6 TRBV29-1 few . CSVANSGANVLTF TGCAGCGTTGCGAACTCTGGGGCCAACGTCCTGACTTTC
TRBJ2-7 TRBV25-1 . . CASYGTGSYEQYF TGTGCCAGCTACGGGACGGGGTCCTACGAGCAGTACTTC
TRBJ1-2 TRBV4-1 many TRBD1 CASSQAGTGGRGYTF TGCGCCAGCAGCCAAGCAGGGACAGGGGGTCGGGGCTACACCTTC
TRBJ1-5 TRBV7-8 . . CASSPTDRSNQPQHF TGTGCCAGCAGCCCTACCGACAGGAGCAATCAGCCCCAGCATTTT
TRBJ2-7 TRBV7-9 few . CASSPPGDTYEQYF TGTGCCAGCAGCCCCCCCGGAGACACCTACGAGCAGTACTTC
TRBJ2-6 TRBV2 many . CASRVSGANVLTF TGTGCCAGCAGGGTCTCTGGGGCCAACGTCCTGACTTTC
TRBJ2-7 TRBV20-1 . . CSARDPEGEQYF TGCAGTGCTAGAGATCCGGAGGGCGAGCAGTACTTC
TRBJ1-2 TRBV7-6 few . CASSPGTSGYTF TGTGCCAGCAGCCCCGGGACTAGCGGGTACACCTTC
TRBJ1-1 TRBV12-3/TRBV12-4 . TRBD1 CASSWPGQGWVNTEAFF TGTGCCAGCAGTTGGCCGGGACAGGGATGGGTTAATACTGAAGCTTTCTTT
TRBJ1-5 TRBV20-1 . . CSARDRLRGLGQPQHF TGCAGTGCTAGAGATCGACTTAGGGGACTGGGGCAGCCCCAGCATTTT
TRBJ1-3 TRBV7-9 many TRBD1 CASSITGGPGNTIYF TGTGCCAGCAGCATCACAGGGGGGCCTGGAAACACCATATATTTT
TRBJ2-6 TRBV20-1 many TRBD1 CSARGGQGVIADILSGANVLTF TGCAGTGCTAGGGGGGGACAGGGGGTGATAGCGGATATTCTCTCTGGGGCCAACGTCCTGACTTTC
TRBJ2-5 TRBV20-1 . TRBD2 CSAPTSANPTRTQYF TGCAGTGCGCCAACTAGCGCAAACCCCACACGGACCCAGTACTTC
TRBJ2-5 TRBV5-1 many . CASSLDGSRGETQYF TGCGCCAGCAGCTTGGACGGCAGCCGAGGGGAGACCCAGTACTTC
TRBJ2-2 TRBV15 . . CATSSLNTQDTGELFF TGTGCCACCAGCAGCTTGAACACGCAAGACACCGGGGAGCTGTTTTTT
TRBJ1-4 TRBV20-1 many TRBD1 CSANRDSTEKLFF TGCAGTGCCAACCGGGACAGTACTGAAAAACTGTTTTTT
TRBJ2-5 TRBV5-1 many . CASSPTTRKETQYF TGCGCCAGCAGCCCCACGACTAGGAAAGAGACCCAGTACTTC
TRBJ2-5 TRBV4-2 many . CASSQVRGETQYF TGCGCCAGCAGCCAAGTTAGGGGTGAGACCCAGTACTTC
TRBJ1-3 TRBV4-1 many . CASRQVGSSGNTIYF TGCGCCAGCAGACAGGTGGGATCCTCTGGAAACACCATATATTTT
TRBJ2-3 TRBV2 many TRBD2 CASIRSGRTDTQYF TGTGCCAGCATTCGGAGCGGGAGAACAGATACGCAGTATTTT
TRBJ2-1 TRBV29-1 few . CSVVLKSSYNEQFF TGCAGCGTGGTACTAAAAAGCTCCTACAATGAGCAGTTCTTC
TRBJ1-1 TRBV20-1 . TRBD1 CSAPNRGGTEAFF TGCAGTGCGCCCAACAGGGGTGGCACTGAAGCTTTCTTT
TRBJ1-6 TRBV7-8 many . CASTQTPGAVSPLHF TGTGCCAGCACCCAAACGCCGGGGGCGGTTTCACCCCTCCACTTT
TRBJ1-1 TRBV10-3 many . CAISATEMNTEAFF TGTGCCATCAGTGCCACAGAGATGAACACTGAAGCTTTCTTT
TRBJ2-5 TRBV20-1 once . CSGNKGVGETQYF TGCAGTGGCAACAAGGGGGTGGGAGAGACCCAGTACTTC
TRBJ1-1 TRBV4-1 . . CASSQEVTPMEAFF TGCGCCAGCAGCCAAGAAGTAACGCCGATGGAAGCTTTCTTT
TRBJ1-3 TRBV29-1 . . CSVERRNTIYF TGCAGCGTTGAGAGGAGAAACACCATATATTTT
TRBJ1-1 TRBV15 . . CATSRGQLAGEGTEAFF TGTGCCACCAGCAGAGGCCAGCTAGCGGGAGAAGGCACTGAAGCTTTCTTT
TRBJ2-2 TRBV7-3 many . CASSSYNTGELFF TGTGCCAGCAGCTCATACAACACCGGGGAGCTGTTTTTT
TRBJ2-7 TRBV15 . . CATSREANSYEQYF TGTGCCACCAGCAGAGAGGCCAACTCCTACGAGCAGTACTTC
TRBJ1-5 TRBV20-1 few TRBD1 CSAPRQGAVGNQPQHF TGCAGTGCACCCCGCCAGGGGGCGGTCGGCAATCAGCCCCAGCATTTT
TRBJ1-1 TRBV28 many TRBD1 CASMGTAMNTEAFF TGTGCCAGCATGGGGACAGCGATGAACACTGAAGCTTTCTTT
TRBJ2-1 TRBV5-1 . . CASSLDRAGVDEQFF TGCGCCAGCAGCCTGGACAGGGCGGGGGTTGATGAGCAGTTCTTC
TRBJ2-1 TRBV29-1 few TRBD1 CSVPGTGIYNEQFF TGCAGCGTCCCCGGGACAGGCATCTACAATGAGCAGTTCTTC
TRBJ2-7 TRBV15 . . CATSSAPYEQYF TGTGCCACCAGCAGTGCCCCCTACGAGCAGTACTTC
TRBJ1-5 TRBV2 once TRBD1 CACSAGAGGSNQPQHF TGTGCCTGCAGTGCTGGTGCAGGGGGGAGCAATCAGCCCCAGCATTTT
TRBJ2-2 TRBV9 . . CASTYGSGTGELFF TGTGCCAGCACATACGGGTCGGGAACCGGGGAGCTGTTTTTT
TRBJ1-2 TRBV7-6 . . CASSYYGGNDGYTF TGTGCCAGCAGCTATTATGGGGGCAATGATGGCTACACCTTC
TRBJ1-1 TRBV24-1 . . CATSDRQNTEAFF TGTGCCACCAGTGATCGGCAGAACACTGAAGCTTTCTTT
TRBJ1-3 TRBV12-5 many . CASGHNDLGTIYF TGTGCTAGTGGCCATAACGATCTTGGCACCATATATTTT
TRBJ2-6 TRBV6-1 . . CASRLTRQETGTGAHVLTF TGTGCCAGCAGGCTCACAAGGCAAGAGACAGGGACTGGGGCCCACGTCCTGACTTTC